This T cell receptor beta chain stems from a study of tumor-infiltrating lymphocytes in localized non-small cell lung cancer (dated by TCRdb to 2020 to 2023). Describing the broader study: The cohort included patients whose samples were collected after neoadjuvant chemotherapy, as well as both smokers and never-smokers and several histologies. A total of some 56 patients were included in the paired tumor versus uninvolved lung comparison of immunoSEQ T-cell fraction. In total, the ICON cohort consisted of around 140 surgical patients with localized non-small cell lung cancer who had their tumors resected. Alongside flow cytometry, multiplex immunofluorescence, RNA-seq, exome sequencing and proteomics, TCR sequencing was applied to the same patients as one of several integrated assays. Each patient provided resected tumor tissue plus uninvolved lung tissue from the same patient, with the uninvolved lung tissue described as non-adjacent to the tumor.

What the study reported, not specific to this receptor: Assay coverage differed among patients according to how much tissue was available, so only a subset of the cohort had TCR sequencing. Tumor T-cell fraction from TCR sequencing was not associated with recurrence-free survival (p = 0.61). TCR-derived T-cell fraction did not differ between the flow cytometry-defined immunotypes IM1 (good prognosis) and IM2 (poor prognosis). Different pieces of the same tissue were used for different assays, so technical variation could not be separated from intratumor heterogeneity. TCRbeta sequencing supported higher T cell infiltration in tumors than in uninvolved lung tissue, consistent with immunofluorescence CD3 counts.

ICON enrollment began in early 2016, and the last patient was enrolled in 2018. Fresh tumor and matched uninvolved tissue for in-depth immune analyses, including TCR sequencing, were collected from a subcohort of about 77 patients. No cell sorting was done, and TCR sequencing was instead run on DNA isolated from bulk tissue. Concerning this clone itself: Its target antigen remains unknown. Base-call qualities are not available, and no considerably larger clone is one nucleotide away.

The germline V gene supplies CDR1 SGHVS and CDR2 FQNEAQ. At the junction V is shortened by 3 bases and J by 6 bases, with 9 bases in between. Reading from cysteine to phenylalanine, the CDR3 counts 12 amino acids. The DNA shown is the 36-base CDR3, in frame from base 1. The T-cell fraction in tumor and uninvolved lung tissue was provided by TCR sequencing with the immunoSEQ assay. On the authors' methods: In the survival analysis, patients were divided into a high T-cell fraction group (upper tertile) and a low T-cell fraction group (lower two tertiles), and the two groups were compared using a log-rank test. A signed-rank test was used to check for differences in T-cell fraction between paired tumor and uninvolved lung. What TCRdb holds here is the immuneACCESS table cut down to in-frame rearrangements. Part of the clones is not present; checked against another copy, under half of the missing clones reflect an unresolved V gene, and the others are unexplained. That table supplies the V and J calls and clone size; D and trimming were determined from the DNA. The sample table lists approximately 16,000 clones, 45% to 50% of them with a count of one. The top ten constitute about 17% of the sample.

This chain joins TRBV7-8 to TRBJ2-7, with the D call perhaps TRBD1 or TRBD2, each one matching 5 bases. This receptor was taken from a human donor with non-small cell lung cancer. The sequenced sample was lung tumor tissue. The base sequence is TGTGCCAGCAGCTTGGGGGTGGGCGAGCAGTACTTC. This sequence encodes CASSLGVGEQYF.